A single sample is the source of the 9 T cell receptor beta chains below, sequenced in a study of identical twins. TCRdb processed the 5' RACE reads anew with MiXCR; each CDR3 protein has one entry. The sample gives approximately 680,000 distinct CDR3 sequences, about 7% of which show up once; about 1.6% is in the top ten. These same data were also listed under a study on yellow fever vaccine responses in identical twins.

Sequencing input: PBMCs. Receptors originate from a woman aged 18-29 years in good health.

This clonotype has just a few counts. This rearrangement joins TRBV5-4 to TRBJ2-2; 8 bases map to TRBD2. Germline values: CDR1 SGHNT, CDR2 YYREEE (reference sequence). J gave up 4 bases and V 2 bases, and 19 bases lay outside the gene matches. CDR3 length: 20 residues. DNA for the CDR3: TGTGCCAGCAGCTTCTGGTATCCGCCTAGCGGGCAGGTGGCCACCGGGGAGCTGTTTTTT. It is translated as CASSFWYPPSGQVATGELFF.

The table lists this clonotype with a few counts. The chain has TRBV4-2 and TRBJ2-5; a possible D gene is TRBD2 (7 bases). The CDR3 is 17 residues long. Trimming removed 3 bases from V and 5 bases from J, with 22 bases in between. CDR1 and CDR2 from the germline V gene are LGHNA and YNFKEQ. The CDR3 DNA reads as TGTGCCAGCAGCCATTTACGGGGGGACCCGGGGGCGGAGACCCAGTACTTC. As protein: CASSHLRGDPGAETQYF.

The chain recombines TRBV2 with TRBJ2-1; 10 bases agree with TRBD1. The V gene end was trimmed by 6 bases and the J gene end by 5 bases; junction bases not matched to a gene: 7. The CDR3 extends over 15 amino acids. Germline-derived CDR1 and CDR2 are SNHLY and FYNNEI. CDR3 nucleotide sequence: TGTGCCAGCAGCTCCGCCGGGACAGGGGACAATGAGCAGTTCTTC. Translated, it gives CASSSAGTGDNEQFF.

CDR3 DNA: TGTGCCAGCAGCTTAACGGGGGGTACCGCTGGGGATGAGCAGTTCTTC. This sequence encodes CASSLTGGTAGDEQFF. The chain combines TRBV7-6 with TRBJ2-1, with TRBD2 matching over 7 bases. The junction had 12 bases not matched to a gene; V was cut back by 2 bases and J by 8 bases. This CDR3 has 16 amino acids. The germline gives CDR1 SGHVS, CDR2 FNYEAQ.

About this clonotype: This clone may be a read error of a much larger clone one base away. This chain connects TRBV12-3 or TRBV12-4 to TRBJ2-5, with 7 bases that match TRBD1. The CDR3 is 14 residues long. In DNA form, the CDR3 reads TGTGCCAGCAGGCCGGGACAGATACAAGACACCCAGTACTTC. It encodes CASRPGQIQDTQYF.

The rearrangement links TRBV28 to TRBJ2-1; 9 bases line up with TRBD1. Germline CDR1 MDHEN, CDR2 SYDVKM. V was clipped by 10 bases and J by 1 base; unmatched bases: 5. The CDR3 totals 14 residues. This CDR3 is CATIQGASYNEQFF. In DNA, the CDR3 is TGTGCCACTATACAGGGGGCTTCCTACAATGAGCAGTTCTTC.

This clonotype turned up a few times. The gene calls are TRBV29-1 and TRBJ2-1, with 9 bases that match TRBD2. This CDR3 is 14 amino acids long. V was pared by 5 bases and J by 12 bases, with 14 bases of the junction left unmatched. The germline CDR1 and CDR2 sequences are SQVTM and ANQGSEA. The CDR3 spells CSVRREGRSGAQFF. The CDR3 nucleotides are TGCAGCGTTCGGCGGGAGGGGCGATCGGGTGCGCAGTTCTTC.

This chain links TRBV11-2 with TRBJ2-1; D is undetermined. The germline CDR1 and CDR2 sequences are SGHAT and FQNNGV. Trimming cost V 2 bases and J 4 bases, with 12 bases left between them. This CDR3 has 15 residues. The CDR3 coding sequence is TGTGCCAGCAGCTTATCACTGCGGCAGTACAATGAGCAGTTCTTC. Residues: CASSLSLRQYNEQFF.

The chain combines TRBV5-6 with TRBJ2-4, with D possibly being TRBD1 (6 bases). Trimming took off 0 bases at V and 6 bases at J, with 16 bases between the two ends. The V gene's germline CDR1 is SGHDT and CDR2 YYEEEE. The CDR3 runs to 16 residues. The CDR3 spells CASSLAWTDFSNIQYF. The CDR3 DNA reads TGTGCCAGCAGCTTGGCTTGGACAGACTTTTCAAACATTCAGTACTTC.